The 25 T cell receptor beta chains reported below all come from one sample, sequenced in a study of immune cell composition in non-small cell lung cancer. Assay: immunoSEQ multiplex PCR; the TCRdb copy retains only in-frame clones and omits some. The sample shows 2,000 to 2,500 clones, around 78% of them seen only once. Sequencing was performed on lung tumor tissue. The receptors shown here come from a human donor with non-small cell lung cancer.

The rearrangement uses TRBV18 and TRBJ2-3; 12 nucleotides match TRBD2. The junction had 7 bases not matched to a gene; V was cut back by 2 bases and J by 4 bases. CDR3 size: 17 residues. Looked up from germline, CDR1 is KGHSH and CDR2 is LQKENI. Here the CDR3 DNA reads TGTGCCAGCTCACCATTATCGGGACTAGCGGGTGCAGATACGCAGTATTTT. It codes for CASSPLSGLAGADTQYF.

The rearrangement links TRBV19 to TRBJ2-5; 12 bases align to TRBD2. Trimming cost V 8 bases and J 4 bases; bases outside gene matches: 2. The V gene's germline CDR1 is LNHDA and CDR2 SQIVND (reference sequence). There are 13 residues in the CDR3. DNA of the CDR3: TGTGCCAGTCAACTAGCGGGAGGAGAGACCCAGTACTTC. This encodes CASQLAGGETQYF.

The CDR3 nucleotides are TGTGCCTGGAGTACCACCCCATACAGGGAAGATGAAAAACTGTTTTTT. This gives the protein CAWSTTPYREDEKLFF. This sequence joins TRBV30 and TRBJ1-4; tentative D call: TRBD1 (6 bases). This CDR3 region has 16 residues. Trimming cost V 2 bases and J 6 bases, with 19 bases left between them. The germline V gene has CDR1 GTSNPN and CDR2 SVGIG (reference sequence).

V and J are TRBV6-5 and TRBJ1-2, with TRBD1 matching 7 bases. CDR3 size: 13 residues. Trimming removed 5 bases from V and 3 bases from J; junction bases left unmatched: 3. Per germline, CDR1 MNHEY and CDR2 SVGAGI. CDR3: CASSRDSDYGYTF. In DNA, the CDR3 is TGTGCCAGCAGTCGGGACAGTGACTATGGCTACACCTTC.

The CDR3 protein is CASTLGQARGEQFF. CDR3 nucleotides: TGTGCCAGCACCCTCGGACAGGCCCGGGGAGAGCAGTTCTTC. The chain joins TRBV27 to TRBJ2-1; 7 positions match TRBD1. This CDR3 region has 14 residues. The junction had 13 bases not matched to a gene; V was cut back by 7 bases and J by 10 bases. Germline CDR1 and CDR2: MNHEY and SMNVEV (reference sequence).

This chain joins TRBV18 and TRBJ2-7; TRBD2 aligns across 8 bases. After removal of 3 bases from V and 7 bases from J, the junction contained 5 bases not matched to a gene. CDR1 is KGHSH, CDR2 LQKENI, per germline. This CDR3 is built from 13 residues. The CDR3 DNA follows: TGTGCCAGCTCACCTGGACTAGCCTGGGAGCAGTACTTC. It translates to CASSPGLAWEQYF.

V and J are TRBV6-5 and TRBJ2-2, with 8 bases identical to TRBD2. Germline V CDR1 and CDR2: MNHEY, SVGAGI. V gave up 5 bases and J gave up 7 bases; unmatched junction bases: 9. This CDR3 spans 15 amino acids. As DNA, the CDR3 is TGTGCCAGCAGTGGACTAGCTGGATCCATCGGGGAGCTGTTTTTT. Residues: CASSGLAGSIGELFF.

This clone was observed once. This chain joins TRBV18 and TRBJ2-7; the D is unclear. The germline V gene encodes CDR1 KGHSH and CDR2 LQKENI. V was trimmed by 5 bases and J by 2 bases, leaving 10 bases between them. The CDR3 runs 13 residues. In nucleotides, the CDR3 is TGTGCCAGCTCAAACCCAGTTACCTACGAGCAGTACTTC. Its protein product is CASSNPVTYEQYF.

The genes are TRBV16 and TRBJ2-1; TRBD1 might be the D (5 bases). The length of the CDR3 is 13 residues. Germline values: CDR1 KGHSY, CDR2 FQNENV. V shed 2 bases and J shed 5 bases, with 7 bases lying between them. Here the CDR3 reads CASSQNRNNEQFF. CDR3 sequence (DNA): TGTGCCAGCAGCCAAAACAGGAACAATGAGCAGTTCTTC.

This clone has a single count. In nucleotides, the CDR3 is TGTGCCAGCAGCTTAACTCCTCCTAGCGGGATTTCCTACAATGAGCAGTTCTTC. It translates to CASSLTPPSGISYNEQFF. The genes are TRBV7-3 and TRBJ2-1; 9 nucleotides agree with TRBD2. The CDR3 length is 18 residues. Germline lookup yields CDR1 SGHTA and CDR2 FQGTGA. With 0 bases clipped from V and 1 base from J, the junction kept 7 bases outside the gene matches.

This clone qualifies as large (0.1 to 1%). This chain connects TRBV29-1 to TRBJ1-1, with D unresolved. CDR3 length equals 11 residues. V dropped 4 bases and J dropped 0 bases, with 3 bases sitting between them. Germline assignment: CDR1 SQVTM and CDR2 ANQGSEA. The CDR3 nucleotides are TGCAGCGTTGCCTTGAACACTGAAGCTTTCTTT. It codes for CSVALNTEAFF.

This sequence joins TRBV6-5 and TRBJ1-4; TRBD1 might be the D (5 bases). The CDR3 covers 14 residues. The V end lost 7 bases, the J end lost 0 bases, and 9 bases lay between the germline ends. Germline V CDR1 and CDR2: MNHEY, SVGAGI. The CDR3 DNA is TGTGCCAGCACAGGGCATGCAACTAATGAAAAACTGTTTTTT. Translation: CASTGHATNEKLFF.

This clone is a singleton in its sample. J is TRBJ2-7 and V is TRBV7-9; D is perhaps TRBD2 (5 bases). The CDR3 consists of 12 residues. V was cut by 5 bases and J by 5 bases, with 10 bases left in between. Germline CDR1 is SEHNR and CDR2 is FQNEAQ (reference sequence). CDR3 in DNA: TGTGCCAGCAGCCCATCCGGGGACGAGCAGTACTTC. It specifies CASSPSGDEQYF.

The rearrangement uses TRBV6-5 and TRBJ2-2, with 8 positions matching TRBD1. Per the germline V gene, CDR1 is MNHEY and CDR2 is SVGAGI. V shed 6 bases and J 5 bases; nucleotides not matched to a gene: 8. This CDR3 region has 15 residues. The CDR3 DNA is TGTGCCAGCAGCTGGACAGGGCTACGGACCGGGGAGCTGTTTTTT. Residues: CASSWTGLRTGELFF.

V is TRBV19 and J is TRBJ1-1; TRBD1 agrees at 8 bases. The CDR3 loop spans 14 amino acids. Looked up from germline, CDR1 is LNHDA and CDR2 is SQIVND (reference sequence). With 7 bases clipped from V and 0 bases from J, the junction kept 4 bases outside the gene matches. CDR3 nucleotide sequence: TGTGCCAGTACCCGACAGGGGATGAACACTGAAGCTTTCTTT. It specifies CASTRQGMNTEAFF.

Only one count was recorded for this clone. The V and J genes are TRBV9 and TRBJ2-1; 7 nucleotides line up with TRBD2. Germline CDR1 and CDR2: SGDLS and YYNGEE. V was pared by 3 bases and J by 10 bases, with 13 bases of the junction left unmatched. The CDR3 runs 15 residues. CDR3 DNA: TGTGCCAGCAGCGCCGGGGGGATAACGATCGGGGAGCAGTTCTTC. Its translation is CASSAGGITIGEQFF.

V and J are TRBV29-1 and TRBJ1-1; 8 bases map to TRBD1. This CDR3 is 14 amino acids long. The trim removed 3 bases at V and 4 bases at J, leaving 7 bases unmatched. The germline V gene encodes CDR1 SQVTM and CDR2 ANQGSEA. The CDR3 bases are TGCAGCGTTGAGACAGGGGACAGGAGCACTGAAGCTTTCTTT. The encoded protein is CSVETGDRSTEAFF.

The chain employs TRBV7-9 and TRBJ2-4; 12 nucleotides match TRBD2. Germline CDR1 reads SEHNR; CDR2 reads FQNEAQ (reference sequence). The CDR3 sequence is 18 residues long. J lost 1 base, V lost 3 bases, and 7 bases had no gene match. CDR3 sequence: CASSFFVTSGGAKNIQYF. The CDR3 coding sequence is TGTGCCAGCAGCTTCTTCGTGACTAGCGGGGGCGCCAAAAACATTCAGTACTTC.

This rearrangement joins TRBV9 to TRBJ2-3; 14 bases agree with TRBD2. This CDR3 is built from 17 residues. With 0 bases clipped from V and 2 bases from J, the junction kept 2 bases outside the gene matches. CDR1 is SGDLS and CDR2 is YYNGEE in the germline V gene. Written as DNA, the CDR3 is TGTGCCAGCAGCGTAGGGACTAGCGGGAGGCACACAGATACGCAGTATTTT. Translating it yields CASSVGTSGRHTDTQYF.

The chain is built from TRBV30 and TRBJ2-4; 7 nucleotides align to TRBD1. The CDR3 is 12 amino acids. Germline V gene data show CDR1 as GTSNPN and CDR2 as SVGIG (reference sequence). V lost 2 bases to trimming and J lost 9 bases; unmatched junction nucleotides: 4. The CDR3 DNA follows: TGTGCCTGGAGTCCTACAGGGGCCATTCAGTACTTC. This encodes CAWSPTGAIQYF.

This rearrangement joins TRBV18 to TRBJ2-7; 8 positions match TRBD1. V shed 6 bases, J shed 2 bases, and the junction held 3 bases outside the gene matches. The germline V gene has CDR1 KGHSH and CDR2 LQKENI. This CDR3 is 13 amino acids long. The CDR3 region has the DNA TGTGCCAGCTCGTCGGACAGGGCCTACGAGCAGTACTTC. Translation gives CASSSDRAYEQYF.

The V and J genes are TRBV5-1 and TRBJ1-2; D not resolved. CDR1 is SGHRS and CDR2 is YFSETQ in the germline V gene. This CDR3 has 17 amino acids. Deletions cut 4 bases from V and 7 bases from J, with 26 bases between. The CDR3 DNA sequence: TGCGCCAGCAGCCCCTCCATATCTGCGGGCATCATCTCTGGCTACACCTTC. Protein sequence: CASSPSISAGIISGYTF.

V is TRBV5-8 and J is TRBJ2-3; possible D gene TRBD1, 5 bases. The CDR3 runs to 12 residues. Germline CDR1 is SGHTS and CDR2 is YDEGEE. The V and J ends lost 1 base and 13 bases respectively, with 13 bases between them. CDR3 coding DNA: TGTGCCAGCAGCTTGCGTAGGGGTCGAAAGTATTTT. Protein product: CASSLRRGRKYF.

To note about this clone: The sample holds other DNA sequences that translate to the same CDR3. This chain connects TRBV2 to TRBJ2-2; D is perhaps TRBD1 (5 bases). This CDR3 has 14 residues. Germline V gives CDR1 SNHLY, CDR2 FYNNEI. V lost 4 bases and J lost 6, with 12 bases in between. Written as DNA, the CDR3 is TGTGCCAGCAGTGGATGGGGCAGGGCCGGGGAGCTGTTTTTT. It codes for CASSGWGRAGELFF. The full variable domain, in which reference TRBV2 and TRBJ2-2 provide the parts outside the CDR3, is EPEVTQTPSHQVTQMGQEVILRCVPISNHLYFYWYRQILGQKVEFLVSFYNNEISEKSEIFDDQFSVERPDGSNFTLKIRSTKLEDSAMYFCASSGWGRAGELFFGEGSRLTVL.

V is TRBV25-1 and J is TRBJ2-3; 8 nucleotides agree with TRBD2. Trimming took 0 bases from V and 5 from J; bases not matched to a gene: 4. The germline V gene encodes CDR1 MGHDK and CDR2 SYGVNS. The CDR3 has 15 residues. The CDR3 coding sequence is TGTGCCAGCAGTGAATACGGACTAGCTGAAGATACGCAGTATTTT. Its protein product is CASSEYGLAEDTQYF.